The 23 T cell receptor beta chains in this list originate from one sample, sequenced in a study of T cells in Graves' hyperthyroidism and ophthalmopathy. It was RNA transcripts that yielded the amplified TCR beta CDR3 regions. The HTBI set primed first-round TCR CDR3 RT-PCR. TCRdb passed the multiplex PCR reads through MiXCR, listing each CDR3 protein once. The table has about 100,000 distinct CDR3 sequences, 15% to 20% seen once. The sample taken for sequencing was blood. These receptor sequences come from a woman aged 50 to 60 with Graves' hyperthyroidism.

This chain links TRBV11-2 with TRBJ2-7; 8 bases map to TRBD1. V shed 2 bases, J shed 0 bases, and the junction held 12 bases outside the gene matches. There are 18 residues in the CDR3. Germline V CDR1 and CDR2: SGHAT, FQNNGV. The CDR3 is CASSLRLTGVFSSYEQYF. The CDR3 nucleotides are TGTGCCAGCAGCTTAAGGTTGACAGGGGTATTTAGCTCCTACGAGCAGTACTTC.

This clonotype was counted between two and nine times. The chain employs TRBV5-4 and TRBJ1-2, with a weak D call TRBD1 (5 bases). V lost 4 bases and J lost 0, with 22 bases in between. CDR1 SGHNT and CDR2 YYREEE come from the germline V gene (reference sequence). This CDR3 is built from 18 residues. The CDR3 loop reads CASSRTLPGPSSNYGYTF. The CDR3 nucleotides are TGTGCCAGCAGCCGTACCCTTCCGGGACCTTCCTCTAACTATGGCTACACCTTC.

The sample holds many counts of this clonotype. The chain uses TRBV6-1 and TRBJ2-2, with D possibly matching TRBD2 (6 bases). This CDR3 has 15 amino acids. Looked up from germline, CDR1 is MNHNS and CDR2 is SASEGT. With 5 bases removed from V and 1 base from J, the gap between germline ends came to 11 bases. CDR3 sequence: CASSRDWENTGELFF. CDR3 nucleotide sequence: TGTGCCAGCAGTAGGGACTGGGAGAACACCGGGGAGCTGTTTTTT.

This clonotype was found many times. CDR3 DNA: TGCAGTGCTAGACGGGGGGGGAACACTGAAGCTTTCTTT. Translating it yields CSARRGGNTEAFF. J is TRBJ1-1 and V is TRBV20-1, with D perhaps matching TRBD1 (5 bases). The V gene lost 2 bases and the J gene lost 1 base, with 8 bases spanning the gap. Looked up from germline, CDR1 is DFQATT and CDR2 is SNEGSKA (reference sequence). CDR3 length: 13 residues.

This clonotype has at least ten counts. The DNA of the CDR3 is TGCGCCAGCAGCCAAGTCCTACAGGGGCGCAATCAGCCCCAGCATTTT. Translation: CASSQVLQGRNQPQHF. V is TRBV4-1 and J is TRBJ1-5; the match to TRBD1 covers 7 bases. The germline CDR1 and CDR2 sequences are MGHRA and YSYEKL. With V trimmed by 1 base and J by 2 bases, 5 bases remained unmatched. The CDR3 is made up of 16 amino acids.

This clonotype was seen repeatedly, ten times or more. The rearrangement links TRBV7-2 to TRBJ1-1; a weak D match, TRBD1 (6 bases). The CDR3 has 15 residues. V shed 5 bases and J shed 3 bases, with 16 bases lying between them. CDR1 is SGHTA, CDR2 FQGNSA, per germline. CDR3 bases: TGTGCCAGCAGCCAAAGAGGGGGGCGGCACACTGAAGCTTTCTTT. Translating it yields CASSQRGGRHTEAFF.

This clonotype was counted many times. Here the CDR3 reads CASSDVAVYEQYV. DNA of the CDR3: TGTGCCAGCTCGGACGTAGCAGTCTACGAGCAGTACGTC. V is TRBV11-2 and J is TRBJ2-7; no clear D gene. This CDR3 region has 13 residues. Trimming removed 8 bases at V and 3 bases at J, with 14 bases between. Germline loops: CDR1 SGHAT, CDR2 FQNNGV.

The sample holds many counts of this clonotype. The chain employs TRBV7-9 and TRBJ2-1, with TRBD2 identical over 9 bases. The CDR3 contains 15 residues. The J segment lost 11 bases and the V segment lost 4 bases, leaving 12 bases of the junction unmatched. The germline CDR1 and CDR2 sequences are SEHNR and FQNEAQ (reference sequence). CDR3 residues: CASSSGLAGLGKQFF. The CDR3 bases are TGTGCCAGCAGCTCGGGACTAGCAGGACTGGGGAAGCAGTTCTTC.

In its sample, this clonotype was seen a few times. V gene TRBV20-1 combines with J gene TRBJ1-5; the D gene is possibly TRBD1 (6 bases). The ends were cut back, 6 bases at V and 1 base at J, with 7 bases in the middle. This CDR3 contains 12 residues. Germline lookup yields CDR1 DFQATT and CDR2 SNEGSKA (reference sequence). This CDR3 reads CSARGSNQPQHF. The CDR3 region has the DNA TGCAGTGCCAGGGGAAGCAATCAGCCCCAGCATTTT.

The V and J genes are TRBV19 and TRBJ2-3; D is unresolved. V lost 4 bases and J 2 bases, leaving 10 bases between the germline ends. Germline assignment: CDR1 LNHDA and CDR2 SQIVND (reference sequence). This CDR3 contains 14 residues. The CDR3 DNA sequence: TGTGCCAGTAGTAATCGACCGCACACAGATACGCAGTATTTT. Protein: CASSNRPHTDTQYF.

V is TRBV12-3 or TRBV12-4 and J is TRBJ2-3; 12 bases match TRBD2. The CDR3 totals 18 residues. The J segment lost 1 base and the V segment lost 2 bases, leaving 7 bases of the junction unmatched. CDR3 nucleotide sequence: TGTGCCAGCAGTTTAACTAGCGGGGGGCCCGGTGGCACAGATACGCAGTATTTT. Protein product: CASSLTSGGPGGTDTQYF.

This clonotype has a count of ten or more. V usage is TRBV6-1 and J usage is TRBJ2-1, with TRBD2 matching over 11 bases. Trimming removed 10 bases from V and 3 bases from J; junction bases left unmatched: 8. This CDR3 is 15 amino acids long. The V gene's germline CDR1 is MNHNS and CDR2 SASEGT. CDR3 residues: CATRKLAGDYNEQFF. CDR3 nucleotides: TGTGCCACCCGAAAACTAGCGGGGGACTACAATGAGCAGTTCTTC.

The chain carries TRBV12-3 or TRBV12-4 and TRBJ1-5; D gene uncertain. V gave up 6 bases and J gave up 7 bases, with 10 bases separating them. The CDR3 sequence is 12 residues long. CDR3 in DNA: TGTGCCAGCAGGAGACACGAGCAGCCCCAGCATTTT. This codes for CASRRHEQPQHF.

This clonotype came up many times. The genes are TRBV3-1 and TRBJ2-2; 8 nucleotides agree with TRBD1. Looked up from germline, CDR1 is LGHDT and CDR2 is YNNKEL (reference sequence). CDR3 size: 14 residues. Trimming took 8 bases from V and 2 from J; bases not matched to a gene: 4. The CDR3 sequence: CASQDRANTGELFF. Here the CDR3 DNA reads TGTGCCAGCCAGGACAGGGCCAACACCGGGGAGCTGTTTTTT.

This clonotype was recorded a few times. This chain uses TRBV11-1 with TRBJ1-1; no firm D call. The CDR3 length is 14 residues. Germline V CDR1 and CDR2: SGHAT, FQDESV (reference sequence). Trimming took 2 bases from V and 5 from J, leaving 12 bases between them. This CDR3 is CASSLRRAGTEAFF. CDR3 coding DNA: TGTGCCAGCAGCTTAAGACGGGCTGGAACTGAAGCTTTCTTT.

In its sample, this clonotype was seen a few times. The genes are TRBV19 and TRBJ2-5; D is perhaps TRBD1 or TRBD2 (5 bases each). Germline CDR1 LNHDA, CDR2 SQIVND (reference sequence). The CDR3 spans 14 residues. V was trimmed by 6 bases and J by 4 bases, leaving 15 bases between them. The CDR3 spells CASRPGPFRETQYF. CDR3 bases: TGTGCCAGTAGACCGGGACCCTTCAGAGAGACCCAGTACTTC.

This clonotype was observed at least ten times. J is TRBJ1-1 and V is TRBV20-1, with D possibly matching TRBD1 (5 bases). V lost 6 bases and J lost 4, with 12 bases in between. The germline CDR1 and CDR2 sequences are DFQATT and SNEGSKA (reference sequence). CDR3 length equals 12 residues. The CDR3 loop is CSAKGRFTEAFF. CDR3 nucleotide sequence: TGCAGTGCGAAGGGGCGGTTCACTGAAGCTTTCTTT.

There are many counts of this clonotype. The CDR3: CASRDLAGVNTGELFF. Written as DNA, the CDR3 is TGTGCCAGCAGGGATCTAGCGGGAGTGAACACCGGGGAGCTGTTTTTT. The chain uses TRBV2 and TRBJ2-2; 10 bases align to TRBD2. The CDR3 consists of 16 residues. V was pared by 6 bases and J by 1 base, with 5 bases of the junction left unmatched. In germline, CDR1 is SNHLY, CDR2 FYNNEI.

In its sample, this clonotype was seen many times. The genes are TRBV5-1 and TRBJ2-1, with D perhaps TRBD2 (5 bases). V was trimmed by 1 base and J by 8 bases, leaving 10 bases between them. CDR1 and CDR2 (germline): SGHRS, YFSETQ. The CDR3 covers 13 residues. The CDR3 region is CASSLFLADEQFF. DNA of the CDR3: TGCGCCAGCAGCTTGTTCCTAGCAGATGAGCAGTTCTTC.

This sequence joins TRBV15 and TRBJ2-2; D uncertain. CDR1 and CDR2 (germline): LNHNV, YYDKDF (reference sequence). The CDR3 sequence is 19 residues long. Trimming left V 0 bases short and J 1 base short, with 18 bases between. CDR3 in DNA: TGTGCCACCAGCAGAGATTACGGGTTGGTGGCGGAGAACACCGGGGAGCTGTTTTTT. As protein: CATSRDYGLVAENTGELFF.

This clonotype showed up many times. The V gene is TRBV19, the J gene TRBJ2-7; possibly TRBD2 for D (6 bases). Trimming took off 4 bases at V and 2 bases at J, with 6 bases between the two ends. The CDR3 is made up of 12 amino acids. Germline CDR1 and CDR2: LNHDA and SQIVND (reference sequence). Here the CDR3 DNA reads TGTGCCAGTAGTAGCGGGACCTACGAGCAGTACTTC. Protein: CASSSGTYEQYF. Full variable domain (missing parts from reference TRBV19 and TRBJ2-7): DGGITQSPKYLFRKEGQNVTLSCEQNLNHDAMYWYRQDPGQGLRLIYYSQIVNDFQKGDIAEGYSVSREKKESFPLTVTSAQKNPTAFYLCASSSGTYEQYFGPGTRLTVT.

This clonotype was observed many times. J is TRBJ1-5 and V is TRBV12-3 or TRBV12-4; D is uncertain. The germline V and J ends were trimmed by 2 bases and 1 base, with 6 bases remaining between them. This CDR3 region has 14 residues. CDR3 coding DNA: TGTGCCAGCAGTTTACCACAGAGCAATCAGCCCCAGCATTTT. Translation gives CASSLPQSNQPQHF.

This clonotype was seen many times. This chain joins TRBV5-5 and TRBJ1-5; possible D gene TRBD1, 5 bases. V lost 0 bases, J lost 0 bases, and 7 bases lay in between. The CDR3 runs 15 residues. The V gene's germline CDR1 is SGHKS and CDR2 YYEKEE (reference sequence). The CDR3: CASSLEGNSNQPQHF. The CDR3 DNA follows: TGTGCCAGCAGCTTGGAGGGGAATAGCAATCAGCCCCAGCATTTT.